This is a list of T cell receptor beta chains from one sample in a study of glioma-infiltrating T cells. TCRdb recomputed calls from the multiplex PCR reads with MiXCR, one row per CDR3 protein. The sample has around 350,000 distinct CDR3 sequences, less than 50% seen once. Specimen: glioma tissue, nonneoplastic brain tissue, or PBMCs (not recorded which). The receptors were gathered from a human donor with low-grade glioma or glioblastoma, undergoing nonglioma brain surgery, or in good health (not recorded which). The CDR3 runs from the conserved cysteine through the conserved F or W. Each record gives: J gene, V gene, CDR3 length, CDR3 protein.

j_call: TRBJ2-1
v_call: TRBV7-9
cdr3_length: 13
cdr3_aa: CASSWGLAGGQFF

j_call: TRBJ2-4
v_call: TRBV20-1
cdr3_length: 17
cdr3_aa: CSARTSGSSLAKNIQYF

j_call: TRBJ2-5
v_call: TRBV20-1
cdr3_length: 15
cdr3_aa: CSAGGLAGPQETQHF

j_call: TRBJ1-6
v_call: TRBV27
cdr3_length: 15
cdr3_aa: CASRIRRSYNSPLHF

j_call: TRBJ2-5
v_call: TRBV7-2
cdr3_length: 12
cdr3_aa: CASSFSEETQYF

j_call: TRBJ1-3
v_call: TRBV7-8
cdr3_length: 14
cdr3_aa: CASSLDAPGNTIYF

j_call: TRBJ1-3
v_call: TRBV4-1
cdr3_length: 15
cdr3_aa: CASSPGTEPGNTIYF

j_call: TRBJ1-4
v_call: TRBV28
cdr3_length: 14
cdr3_aa: CASNRQGSNEKLFF

j_call: TRBJ2-3
v_call: TRBV25-1
cdr3_length: 15
cdr3_aa: CASSEGGQGASVQYF

j_call: TRBJ2-6
v_call: TRBV18
cdr3_length: 15
cdr3_aa: CASSPTSSGANVLTF

j_call: TRBJ2-5
v_call: TRBV7-6
cdr3_length: 15
cdr3_aa: CAGSPTPRLQETQYF

j_call: TRBJ2-7
v_call: TRBV15
cdr3_length: 16
cdr3_aa: CATSRPGLTGDQEQYF

j_call: TRBJ2-1
v_call: TRBV6-2/TRBV6-3
cdr3_length: 15
cdr3_aa: CASRGDRGSYNEQFF

j_call: TRBJ2-3
v_call: TRBV6-5
cdr3_length: 14
cdr3_aa: CASSYGTSGSTQYF

j_call: TRBJ2-5
v_call: TRBV15
cdr3_length: 13
cdr3_aa: CATSRDMQETQYF

j_call: TRBJ2-7
v_call: TRBV20-1
cdr3_length: 15
cdr3_aa: CSELRPGTIDYEQYF

j_call: TRBJ2-5
v_call: TRBV27
cdr3_length: 16
cdr3_aa: CASSVGLAGVSETQYF

j_call: TRBJ1-5
v_call: TRBV6-2/TRBV6-3
cdr3_length: 14
cdr3_aa: CASSTDGRNQPQHF

j_call: TRBJ2-1
v_call: TRBV5-4
cdr3_length: 14
cdr3_aa: CASMYGTGNNEQFF

j_call: TRBJ2-7
v_call: TRBV20-1
cdr3_length: 18
cdr3_aa: CSAIPLRASRGGSYEQYF

j_call: TRBJ2-3
v_call: TRBV24-1
cdr3_length: 16
cdr3_aa: CATSDPGHFGTDTQYF

j_call: TRBJ1-5
v_call: TRBV24-1
cdr3_length: 14
cdr3_aa: CATSEKQGNQPQHF

j_call: TRBJ1-1
v_call: TRBV6-1
cdr3_length: 13
cdr3_aa: CASSTQVETEAFF

j_call: TRBJ2-1
v_call: TRBV3-1
cdr3_length: 16
cdr3_aa: CASSQEQGSSYNEQFF

j_call: TRBJ2-3
v_call: TRBV6-1
cdr3_length: 16
cdr3_aa: CASSEVRRLGTDTQYF

j_call: TRBJ1-1
v_call: TRBV5-4
cdr3_length: 14
cdr3_aa: CASSDRVGDTEALF

j_call: TRBJ1-2
v_call: TRBV29-1
cdr3_length: 9
cdr3_aa: CSVNYGYTF

j_call: TRBJ2-5
v_call: TRBV19
cdr3_length: 13
cdr3_aa: CASSIGVAETQYF

j_call: TRBJ2-7
v_call: TRBV27
cdr3_length: 14
cdr3_aa: CASSPFEGRVEQYF

j_call: TRBJ1-2
v_call: TRBV12-5
cdr3_length: 16
cdr3_aa: CASGTDGLSANYGYTF

j_call: TRBJ1-2
v_call: TRBV2
cdr3_length: 14
cdr3_aa: CASSEEQGFYGYTF

j_call: TRBJ1-1
v_call: TRBV7-6
cdr3_length: 14
cdr3_aa: CASSFHPENTEAFF

j_call: TRBJ1-2
v_call: TRBV7-9
cdr3_length: 15
cdr3_aa: CASSRLTPPNYGYTF

j_call: TRBJ2-2
v_call: TRBV30
cdr3_length: 14
cdr3_aa: CAIDRGEITGELFF

j_call: TRBJ1-5
v_call: TRBV12-3/TRBV12-4
cdr3_length: 15
cdr3_aa: CAGSPGQLSNQPQHF

j_call: TRBJ1-4
v_call: TRBV20-1
cdr3_length: 15
cdr3_aa: CSARDRQEAGEKLFF

j_call: TRBJ2-5
v_call: TRBV19
cdr3_length: 15
cdr3_aa: CASTLTGTGVETQYF

j_call: TRBJ1-1
v_call: TRBV20-1
cdr3_length: 14
cdr3_aa: CSARGQGGHTEAFF

j_call: TRBJ2-7
v_call: TRBV4-1
cdr3_length: 16
cdr3_aa: CASSQLGTGGHYEQYF

j_call: TRBJ1-1
v_call: TRBV28
cdr3_length: 13
cdr3_aa: CASKPYRGTEAFF

j_call: TRBJ2-3
v_call: TRBV7-2
cdr3_length: 22
cdr3_aa: CASSLALETGSLVQRDTDTQYF

j_call: TRBJ1-1
v_call: TRBV20-1
cdr3_length: 13
cdr3_aa: CSARADRNTESFF

j_call: TRBJ2-1
v_call: TRBV7-8
cdr3_length: 14
cdr3_aa: CASSTPYTPGVQFF

j_call: TRBJ1-2
v_call: TRBV28
cdr3_length: 16
cdr3_aa: CASSSYATGGKYGYTF

j_call: TRBJ1-1
v_call: TRBV20-1
cdr3_length: 14
cdr3_aa: CSARPQEVSTEAFF

j_call: TRBJ2-1
v_call: TRBV28
cdr3_length: 16
cdr3_aa: CASSFVSTSGNDEQFF

j_call: TRBJ1-6
v_call: TRBV20-1
cdr3_length: 15
cdr3_aa: CSVSFGTGNNSPLHF

j_call: TRBJ1-1
v_call: TRBV7-9
cdr3_length: 15
cdr3_aa: CASSKGGRMNTEAFF

j_call: TRBJ2-3
v_call: TRBV7-2
cdr3_length: 16
cdr3_aa: CASSPRRFSVTDTQYF

j_call: TRBJ2-3
v_call: TRBV27
cdr3_length: 14
cdr3_aa: CASSLRLRGTGRYF

j_call: TRBJ1-1
v_call: TRBV25-1
cdr3_length: 14
cdr3_aa: CASSGQQGYTEAFF

j_call: TRBJ2-7
v_call: TRBV28
cdr3_length: 13
cdr3_aa: CASGYRVGDEQYF

j_call: TRBJ1-6
v_call: TRBV27
cdr3_length: 18
cdr3_aa: CASSLFWPTGRHNSPLHF

j_call: TRBJ2-5
v_call: TRBV12-3/TRBV12-4
cdr3_length: 14
cdr3_aa: CASSFLGSEETQYF

j_call: TRBJ1-2
v_call: TRBV10-3
cdr3_length: 14
cdr3_aa: CASHSGTPSGGYTF

j_call: TRBJ1-1
v_call: TRBV2
cdr3_length: 14
cdr3_aa: CASSVAGQYTEAFF

j_call: TRBJ2-3
v_call: TRBV27
cdr3_length: 16
cdr3_aa: CASSQRQPWSTDTQYF

j_call: TRBJ2-7
v_call: TRBV28
cdr3_length: 12
cdr3_aa: CATFGYVYEQYF

j_call: TRBJ1-6
v_call: TRBV28
cdr3_length: 15
cdr3_aa: CASSLADTQSLALHF

j_call: TRBJ2-1
v_call: TRBV20-1
cdr3_length: 14
cdr3_aa: CSARGRVSYNEQFF